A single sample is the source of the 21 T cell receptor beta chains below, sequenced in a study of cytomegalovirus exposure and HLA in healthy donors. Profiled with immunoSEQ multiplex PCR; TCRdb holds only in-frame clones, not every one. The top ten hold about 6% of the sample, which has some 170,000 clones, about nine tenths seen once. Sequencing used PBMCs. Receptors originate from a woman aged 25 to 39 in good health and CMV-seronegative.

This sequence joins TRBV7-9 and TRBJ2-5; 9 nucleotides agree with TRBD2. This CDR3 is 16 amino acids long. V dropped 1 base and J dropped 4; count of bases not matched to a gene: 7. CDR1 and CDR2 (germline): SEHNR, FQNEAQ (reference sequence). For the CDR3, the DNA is TGTGCCAGCAGCTTAGGAATAGCGGGAGTAGGAGAGACCCAGTACTTC. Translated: CASSLGIAGVGETQYF. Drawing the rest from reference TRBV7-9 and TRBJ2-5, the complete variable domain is DTGVSQNPRHKITKRGQNVTFRCDPISEHNRLYWYRQTLGQGPEFLTYFQNEAQLEKSRLLSDRFSAERPKGSFSTLEIQRTEQGDSAMYLCASSLGIAGVGETQYFGPGTRLLVL.

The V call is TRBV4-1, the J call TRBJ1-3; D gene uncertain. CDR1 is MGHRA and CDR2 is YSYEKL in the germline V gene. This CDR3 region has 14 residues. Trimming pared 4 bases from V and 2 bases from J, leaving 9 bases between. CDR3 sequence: CASSPTWPGNTIYF. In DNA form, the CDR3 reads TGCGCCAGCAGCCCAACATGGCCTGGAAACACCATATATTTT.

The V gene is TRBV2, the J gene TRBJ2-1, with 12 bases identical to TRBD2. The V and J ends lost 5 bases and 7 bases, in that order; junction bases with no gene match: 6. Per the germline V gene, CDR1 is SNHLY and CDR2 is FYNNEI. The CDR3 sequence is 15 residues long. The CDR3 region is CASSQLAGGLNEQFF. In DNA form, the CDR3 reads TGTGCCAGCAGTCAGCTAGCGGGGGGGCTTAATGAGCAGTTCTTC.

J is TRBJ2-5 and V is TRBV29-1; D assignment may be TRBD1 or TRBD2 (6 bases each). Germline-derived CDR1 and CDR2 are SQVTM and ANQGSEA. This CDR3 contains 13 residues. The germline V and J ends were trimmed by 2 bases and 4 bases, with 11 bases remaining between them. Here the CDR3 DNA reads TGCAGCGTTGAAAGGGGGGAAGCAGAGACCCAGTACTTC. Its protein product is CSVERGEAETQYF.

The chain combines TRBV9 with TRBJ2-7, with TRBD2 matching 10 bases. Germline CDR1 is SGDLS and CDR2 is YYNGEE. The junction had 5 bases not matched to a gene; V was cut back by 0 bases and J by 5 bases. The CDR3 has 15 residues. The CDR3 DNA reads TGTGCCAGCAGCGTAGGTCTAGCGGGGGCCGACGAGCAGTACTTC. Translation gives CASSVGLAGADEQYF. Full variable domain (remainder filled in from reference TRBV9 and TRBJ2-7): DSGVTQTPKHLITATGQRVTLRCSPRSGDLSVYWYQQSLDQGLQFLIQYYNGEERAKGNILERFSAQQFPDLHSELNLSSLELGDSALYFCASSVGLAGADEQYFGPGTRLTVT.

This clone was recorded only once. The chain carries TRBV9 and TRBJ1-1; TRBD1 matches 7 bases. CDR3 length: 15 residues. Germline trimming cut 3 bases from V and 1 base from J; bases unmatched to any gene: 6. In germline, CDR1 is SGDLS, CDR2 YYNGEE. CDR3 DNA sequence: TGTGCCAGCAGCGAGCCGGGACAGCCGAACACTGAAGCTTTCTTT. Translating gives CASSEPGQPNTEAFF.

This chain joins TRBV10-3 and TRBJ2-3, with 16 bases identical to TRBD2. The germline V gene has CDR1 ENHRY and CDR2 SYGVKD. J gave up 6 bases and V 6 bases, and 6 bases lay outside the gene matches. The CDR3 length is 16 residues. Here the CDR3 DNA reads TGTGCCATCAGCCCAGGGACTAGCGGGGGGGCCGATACGCAGTATTTT. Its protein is CAISPGTSGGADTQYF.

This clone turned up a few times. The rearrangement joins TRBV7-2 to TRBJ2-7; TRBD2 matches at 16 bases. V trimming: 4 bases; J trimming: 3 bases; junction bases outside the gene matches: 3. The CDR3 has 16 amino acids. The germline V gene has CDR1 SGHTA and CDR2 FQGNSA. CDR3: CASSSGTSGRGYEQYF. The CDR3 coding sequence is TGTGCCAGCAGCTCCGGGACTAGCGGGAGGGGCTACGAGCAGTACTTC. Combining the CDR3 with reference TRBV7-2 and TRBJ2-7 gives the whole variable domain GAGVSQSPSNKVTEKGKDVELRCDPISGHTALYWYRQSLGQGLEFLIYFQGNSAPDKSGLPSDRFSAERTGGSVSTLTIQRTQQEDSAVYLCASSSGTSGRGYEQYFGPGTRLTVT.

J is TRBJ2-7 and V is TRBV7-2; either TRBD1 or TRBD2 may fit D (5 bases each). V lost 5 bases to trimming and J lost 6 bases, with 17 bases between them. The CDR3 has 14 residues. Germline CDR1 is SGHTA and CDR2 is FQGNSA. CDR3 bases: TGTGCCAGCAGCCTCAGCTTGGGACGGACCGAGCAGTACTTC. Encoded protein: CASSLSLGRTEQYF.

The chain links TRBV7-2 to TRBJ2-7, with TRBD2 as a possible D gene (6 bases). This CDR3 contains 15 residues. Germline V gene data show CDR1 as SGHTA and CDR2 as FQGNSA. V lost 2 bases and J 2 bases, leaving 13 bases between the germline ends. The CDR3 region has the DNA TGTGCCAGCAGCTTATCCCCGGGGGAAGCCTACGAGCAGTACTTC. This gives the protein CASSLSPGEAYEQYF.

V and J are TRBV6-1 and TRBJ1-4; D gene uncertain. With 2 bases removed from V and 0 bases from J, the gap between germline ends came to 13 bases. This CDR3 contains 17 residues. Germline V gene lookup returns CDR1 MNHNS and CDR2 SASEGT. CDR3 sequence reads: CASSELPRPATNEKLFF. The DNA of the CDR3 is TGTGCCAGCAGTGAACTCCCGAGACCAGCAACTAATGAAAAACTGTTTTTT.

The CDR3 nucleotides are TGTGCCAGCTACCAGATCCGGAACACCGGGGAGCTGTTTTTT. Its translation is CASYQIRNTGELFF. V is TRBV11-2 and J is TRBJ2-2; D ambiguous. This CDR3 spans 14 amino acids. Germline V gene sequence: CDR1 SGHAT, CDR2 FQNNGV. The V gene lost 8 bases and the J gene lost 1 base, with 11 bases spanning the gap.

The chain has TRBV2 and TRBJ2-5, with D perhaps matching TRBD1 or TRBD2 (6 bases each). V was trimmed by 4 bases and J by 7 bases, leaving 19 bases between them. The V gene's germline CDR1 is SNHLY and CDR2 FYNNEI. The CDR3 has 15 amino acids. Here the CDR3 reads CASSVRGGPIGTQYF. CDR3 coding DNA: TGTGCCAGCAGTGTACGTGGGGGGCCAATTGGGACCCAGTACTTC. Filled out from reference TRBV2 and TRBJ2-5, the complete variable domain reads EPEVTQTPSHQVTQMGQEVILRCVPISNHLYFYWYRQILGQKVEFLVSFYNNEISEKSEIFDDQFSVERPDGSNFTLKIRSTKLEDSAMYFCASSVRGGPIGTQYFGPGTRLLVL.

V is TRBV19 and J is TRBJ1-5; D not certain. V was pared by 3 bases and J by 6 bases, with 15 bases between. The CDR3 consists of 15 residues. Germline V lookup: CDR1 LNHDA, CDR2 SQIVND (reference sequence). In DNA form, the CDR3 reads TGTGCCAGTAGTATCAGCAGCGTGGACTTTCAGCCCCAGCATTTT. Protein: CASSISSVDFQPQHF. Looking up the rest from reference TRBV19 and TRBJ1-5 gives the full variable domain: DGGITQSPKYLFRKEGQNVTLSCEQNLNHDAMYWYRQDPGQGLRLIYYSQIVNDFQKGDIAEGYSVSREKKESFPLTVTSAQKNPTAFYLCASSISSVDFQPQHFGDGTRLSIL.

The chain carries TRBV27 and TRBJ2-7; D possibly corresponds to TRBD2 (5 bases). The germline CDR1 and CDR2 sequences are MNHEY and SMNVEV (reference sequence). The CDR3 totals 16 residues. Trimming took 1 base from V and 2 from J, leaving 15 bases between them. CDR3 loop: CASSLLAYRGPYEQYF. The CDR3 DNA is TGTGCCAGCAGTTTATTGGCCTACCGAGGGCCCTACGAGCAGTACTTC.

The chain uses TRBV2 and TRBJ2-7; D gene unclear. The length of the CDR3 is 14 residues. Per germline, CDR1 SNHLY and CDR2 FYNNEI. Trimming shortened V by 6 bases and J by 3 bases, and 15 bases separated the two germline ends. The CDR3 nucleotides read TGTGCCAGCAGGCCTGGGTCCCTGGACTACGAGCAGTACTTC. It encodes CASRPGSLDYEQYF.

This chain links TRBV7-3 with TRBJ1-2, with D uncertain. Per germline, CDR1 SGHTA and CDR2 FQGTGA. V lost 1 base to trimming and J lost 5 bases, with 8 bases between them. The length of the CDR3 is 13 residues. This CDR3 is CASSLRAAYGYTF. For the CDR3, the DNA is TGTGCCAGCAGCTTAAGGGCAGCTTATGGCTACACCTTC.

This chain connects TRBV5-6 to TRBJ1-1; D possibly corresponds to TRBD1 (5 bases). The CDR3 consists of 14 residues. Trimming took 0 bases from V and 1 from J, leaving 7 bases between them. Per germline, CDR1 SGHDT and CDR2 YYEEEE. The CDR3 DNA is TGTGCCAGCAGCTTGGCAGGGACGAACACTGAAGCTTTCTTT. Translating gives CASSLAGTNTEAFF.

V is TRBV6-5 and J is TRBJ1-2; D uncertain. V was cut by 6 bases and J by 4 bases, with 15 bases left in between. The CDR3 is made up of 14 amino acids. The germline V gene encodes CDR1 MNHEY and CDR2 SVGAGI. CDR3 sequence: CASSSRGSIYGYTF. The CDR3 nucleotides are TGTGCCAGCAGCTCCCGTGGGTCTATCTATGGCTACACCTTC.

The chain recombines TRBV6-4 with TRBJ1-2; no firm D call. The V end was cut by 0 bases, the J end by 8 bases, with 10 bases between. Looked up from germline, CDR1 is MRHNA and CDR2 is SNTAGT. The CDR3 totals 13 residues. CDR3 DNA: TGTGCCAGCAGTGACTCGGGTAGTGGAGGCTACACCTTC. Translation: CASSDSGSGGYTF.

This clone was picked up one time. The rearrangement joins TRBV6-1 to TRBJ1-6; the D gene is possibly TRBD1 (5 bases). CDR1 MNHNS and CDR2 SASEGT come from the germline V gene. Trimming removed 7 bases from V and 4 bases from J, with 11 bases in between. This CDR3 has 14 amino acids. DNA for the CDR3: TGTGCCAGCATTGTTCGGGGGTATAATTCACCCCTCCACTTT. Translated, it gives CASIVRGYNSPLHF.